The 22 T cell receptor beta chains listed next were all sequenced from one sample in a study of technical replicates of blood from a handful of donors. Profiling relied on immunoSEQ multiplex PCR, and the TCRdb table lists in-frame clones only, not all of them. The sample yields 60,000 or so clones, 80% to 90% seen once. The sequenced material came from PBMCs. Every receptor here comes from a human donor in good health. Some clones in this sample may be carry-over from other donors' samples.

The chain uses TRBV5-1 and TRBJ2-3; 7 nucleotides match TRBD1. J was trimmed by 4 bases and V by 4 bases; bases with no gene match: 6. The germline CDR1 and CDR2 sequences are SGHRS and YFSETQ. The CDR3 has 14 residues. CDR3: CASSPGTASDTQYF. CDR3 DNA sequence: TGCGCCAGCAGCCCCGGGACAGCTTCAGATACGCAGTATTTT.

This chain connects TRBV4-3 to TRBJ2-3; 8 positions agree with TRBD2. CDR3 size: 17 residues. V lost 0 bases, J lost 5 bases, and 10 bases stayed unmatched. The germline CDR1 and CDR2 sequences are LGHNA and YSLEER. The CDR3 DNA reads as TGCGCCAGCAGCCAAGAAATCGGGGGGGCCCGGGGAGATACGCAGTATTTT. Translated, it gives CASSQEIGGARGDTQYF.

Concerning this clone itself: One end of the junction does not line up with germline, which may come from a read error. The V gene is TRBV10-2, the J gene TRBJ2-7; 11 bases are a match to TRBD2. This CDR3 has 14 amino acids. Germline-derived CDR1 and CDR2 are WSHSY and SAAADI. The CDR3 region has the DNA TGCGCCAGCAGTGAGTCGCTAGCGGGAGGCTTCAGGGGCTTC. Amino acid sequence: CASSESLAGGFRGF.

This rearrangement joins TRBV11-1 to TRBJ1-2; 7 positions match TRBD1. The CDR3 sequence is 14 residues long. V trimming: 6 bases; J trimming: 10 bases; junction bases outside the gene matches: 14. CDR1 and CDR2 from the germline V gene are SGHAT and FQDESV (reference sequence). The CDR3 loop reads CASSEVTTGPDYTF. The CDR3 DNA follows: TGTGCCAGCAGTGAGGTGACGACAGGGCCCGACTACACCTTC.

The chain uses TRBV29-1 and TRBJ2-3; 7 nucleotides agree with TRBD1. V lost 7 bases and J lost 0; bases outside the gene matches: 7. This CDR3 comprises 14 residues. Germline assignment: CDR1 SQVTM and CDR2 ANQGSEA. The CDR3 nucleotides read TGCAGCGCGACAGGGTTTAGTAGCACAGATACGCAGTATTTT. Its translation: CSATGFSSTDTQYF.

This rearrangement joins TRBV29-1 to TRBJ1-2; 9 nucleotides align to TRBD1. This CDR3 is 13 amino acids long. From germline, CDR1 is SQVTM and CDR2 ANQGSEA. V was clipped by 7 bases and J by 2 bases; unmatched bases: 5. This CDR3 is CSGRTGDNYGYTF. CDR3 DNA sequence: TGCAGCGGGAGGACAGGGGACAACTATGGCTACACCTTC.

The rearrangement links TRBV18 to TRBJ2-3; 7 positions agree with TRBD1. The CDR3 runs 14 residues. With V trimmed by 4 bases and J by 2 bases, 3 bases remained unmatched. Germline V gene sequence: CDR1 KGHSH, CDR2 LQKENI. The CDR3 reads CASSLGTDTDTQYF. The CDR3, as DNA: TGTGCCAGCTCACTCGGGACAGACACAGATACGCAGTATTTT.

This clone occurred once. The chain is built from TRBV11-3 and TRBJ2-6; 9 nucleotides match TRBD1. From germline, CDR1 is SGHNT and CDR2 YENEEA. CDR3 length: 18 amino acids. Trimming took 1 base from V and 0 from J; bases not matched to a gene: 4. The CDR3 coding sequence is TGTGCCAGCAGCTTAGGTGGGACAGGGAGCTCTGGGGCCAACGTCCTGACTTTC. Amino acids: CASSLGGTGSSGANVLTF.

The CDR3 region is CASSQGLSYGYTF. The CDR3 DNA is TGTGCCAGCTCCCAGGGGTTGAGCTATGGCTACACCTTC. This rearrangement joins TRBV18 to TRBJ1-2; possible D gene TRBD1, 6 bases. V lost 6 bases and J lost 4, with 12 bases in between. CDR1 is KGHSH and CDR2 is LQKENI in the germline V gene. The CDR3 has 13 amino acids.

In DNA, the CDR3 is TGTGCCAGCAGCTTAGACGGGACACTTAGCTCCTACGAGCAGTACTTC. This codes for CASSLDGTLSSYEQYF. The chain is built from TRBV7-2 and TRBJ2-7, with D perhaps matching TRBD1 (6 bases). Germline lookup yields CDR1 SGHTA and CDR2 FQGNSA. V lost 1 base and J lost 0, with 13 bases in between. The CDR3 consists of 16 residues.

The chain is built from TRBV5-1 and TRBJ2-3; 14 bases line up with TRBD2. The CDR3 runs 17 residues. Germline V gives CDR1 SGHRS, CDR2 YFSETQ. V trimming: 4 bases; J trimming: 3 bases; junction bases outside the gene matches: 7. CDR3 coding DNA: TGCGCCAGCAGCCTCCCGGGGACTAGCGGGAGTACAGATACGCAGTATTTT. Its protein is CASSLPGTSGSTDTQYF.

The chain carries TRBV6-5 and TRBJ1-5; 9 nucleotides agree with TRBD1. This CDR3 comprises 11 residues. CDR1 and CDR2 (germline): MNHEY, SVGAGI. CDR3 sequence reads: CGTGDNQPQHF. For the CDR3, the DNA is TGTGGGACAGGGGACAATCAGCCCCAGCATTTT.

The rearrangement links TRBV6-4 to TRBJ2-4; 10 bases agree with TRBD2. In germline, CDR1 is MRHNA, CDR2 SNTAGT. CDR3 length: 15 residues. V was clipped by 4 bases and J by 9 bases; unmatched bases: 9. CDR3 nucleotide sequence: TGTGCCAGCAGTGCCACAGCGGGGGGGCTCGGCATTCAGTACTTC. Protein sequence: CASSATAGGLGIQYF.

This clone has only one observation. The gene calls are TRBV19 and TRBJ1-2, with unresolved D. The ends were cut back, 0 bases at V and 8 bases at J, with 16 bases in the middle. The CDR3 has 15 residues. The germline V gene encodes CDR1 LNHDA and CDR2 SQIVND (reference sequence). The CDR3 sequence is CASSIDQAGLGGYTF. CDR3 DNA sequence: TGTGCCAGTAGTATAGATCAGGCTGGGCTTGGCGGCTACACCTTC.

This clone was seen only once. The rearrangement links TRBV19 to TRBJ2-5; TRBD1 aligns across 7 bases. CDR3 length: 13 amino acids. The ends lost 5 bases at V and 2 bases at J; junction bases unmatched: 2. Germline CDR1 LNHDA, CDR2 SQIVND (reference sequence). CDR3 in DNA: TGTGCCAGTAGTTGGGGACAGCAAGAGACCCAGTACTTC. It encodes CASSWGQQETQYF.

The rearrangement links TRBV13 to TRBJ2-1; 9 bases align to TRBD1. Germline CDR1 reads PRHDT; CDR2 reads FYEKMQ (reference sequence). This CDR3 spans 16 amino acids. V lost 5 bases, J lost 4 bases, and 9 bases stayed unmatched. The CDR3 DNA sequence: TGTGCCAGCAGCCCCCCGGGACAGGGACTTTACAATGAGCAGTTCTTC. Protein sequence: CASSPPGQGLYNEQFF. Full variable domain (outside the CDR3, taken from reference TRBV13 and TRBJ2-1): AAGVIQSPRHLIKEKRETATLKCYPIPRHDTVYWYQQGPGQDPQFLISFYEKMQSDKGSIPDRFSAQQFSDYHSELNMSSLELGDSALYFCASSPPGQGLYNEQFFGPGTRLTVL.

The chain links TRBV5-4 to TRBJ2-5; 7 bases match TRBD1. Germline V gene sequence: CDR1 SGHNT, CDR2 YYREEE (reference sequence). The CDR3 has 14 residues. Trimming removed 4 bases from V and 2 bases from J; junction bases left unmatched: 5. CDR3 coding DNA: TGTGCCAGCAGCGTGGGACAGATACAAGAGACCCAGTACTTC. Translation gives CASSVGQIQETQYF.

The chain is built from TRBV15 and TRBJ2-2; 12 nucleotides match TRBD2. Germline-derived CDR1 and CDR2 are LNHNV and YYDKDF (reference sequence). The V segment lost 3 bases and the J segment 7 bases; nucleotides outside the gene matches: 9. The CDR3 has 17 residues. The CDR3 is CATSSPTSGRAVGELFF. The CDR3 bases are TGTGCCACCAGCAGCCCGACTAGCGGGAGAGCGGTCGGGGAGCTGTTTTTT.

The V gene is TRBV9, the J gene TRBJ2-5; TRBD2 matches at 7 bases. Losses at the gene ends were 4 bases for V and 4 bases for J; bases not matched to a gene: 16. The CDR3 loop spans 17 amino acids. The germline V gene has CDR1 SGDLS and CDR2 YYNGEE. CDR3 in amino acids: CASSLGGGFGVGETQYF. For the CDR3, the DNA is TGTGCCAGCAGCCTGGGGGGAGGGTTCGGTGTGGGAGAGACCCAGTACTTC.

The V gene is TRBV4-3, the J gene TRBJ1-4; 9 nucleotides align to TRBD1. Per germline, CDR1 LGHNA and CDR2 YSLEER. The length of the CDR3 is 16 residues. Unmatched junction bases numbered 5, after V lost 1 base and J lost 5 bases. The CDR3 sequence: CASSQAPGQGNEKLFF. The CDR3 coding sequence is TGCGCCAGCAGCCAAGCTCCGGGACAGGGAAATGAAAAACTGTTTTTT.

V gene TRBV18 combines with J gene TRBJ1-2, with D perhaps matching TRBD1 (6 bases). Trimming cost V 3 bases and J 8 bases, with 13 bases left between them. CDR3 length equals 13 residues. Per germline, CDR1 KGHSH and CDR2 LQKENI. This CDR3 is CASSPPSGGGYTF. Written as DNA, the CDR3 is TGTGCCAGCTCACCCCCTTCGGGGGGCGGCTACACCTTC.

V gene TRBV4-2 combines with J gene TRBJ2-1; 9 bases align to TRBD1. The germline gives CDR1 LGHNA, CDR2 YNFKEQ. Germline trimming cut 4 bases from V and 6 bases from J; bases unmatched to any gene: 7. The CDR3 extends over 15 amino acids. CDR3 nucleotides: TGTGCCAGCAGCCGCCGTTTGGGACAGGGCAATGAGCAGTTCTTC. Residues: CASSRRLGQGNEQFF.